The present TCR beta chain was sequenced within a study of blood T cells in healthy people across ages. The CDR3 runs 16 residues. Germline values: CDR1 SGHRS, CDR2 YFSETQ. V was clipped by 3 bases and J by 9 bases; unmatched bases: 15. A J-beta primer mix and a sample-barcoded 5' primer were used in a second PCR of roughly 6 to 11 cycles. MiXCR was run by TCRdb on the 5' RACE reads, yielding one entry per CDR3 protein. The table records 800,000 or so distinct CDR3 sequences, roughly 60% of them present only once. The source material was blood. V gene TRBV5-1 combines with J gene TRBJ2-1; 7 bases are shared with TRBD2. The origin of this receptor is a man in his thirties or forties in good health. CDR3 region: CASSWLAGAATGEQFF. The CDR3 DNA reads as TGCGCCAGCAGCTGGTTAGCGGGCGCTGCCACCGGTGAGCAGTTCTTC.